This is a list of T cell receptor beta chains from one sample in a study of CD8+ T cells in alopecia areata. TCRdb keeps only in-frame clones here, not all; method: immunoSEQ multiplex PCR. Here the sample spans approximately 91,000 clones, roughly 47% being singletons. Input material: CD4+ T cells sorted from blood. These receptors were obtained from a human donor with alopecia areata. The CDR3 runs from the conserved cysteine through the conserved F or W.

TRBV5-6	TRBJ2-3	CASRKTGGSTDTQYF
TRBV5-6	TRBJ2-5	CASSFKRRYQETQYF
TRBV30	TRBJ1-1	CAFQGQGKGTEAFF
TRBV28	TRBJ2-5	CASSEPSRRGPETQYF
TRBV30	TRBJ2-7	CAWSVRYEQYF
TRBV23-1	TRBJ2-5	CASSQGETQYF
TRBV25-1	TRBJ2-7	CASSELQGSSYEQYF
TRBV5-1	TRBJ2-2	CASSWTGNTGELFF
TRBV29-1	TRBJ1-2	CSVRQGGLNNYGYTF
TRBV30	TRBJ1-6	CAWSLITGTVNSPLHF
TRBV30	TRBJ2-1	CAWSVTRNEQFF
TRBV29-1	TRBJ1-1	CSGVFGAMNTEAFF
TRBV30	TRBJ1-5	CAWSVYGQPQHF
TRBV29-1	TRBJ1-4	CSVKPRTNEKLFF
TRBV7-9	TRBJ2-7	CASSPGPVAGSSEQYF
TRBV6-5	TRBJ2-7	CASSAPGQGRDEQYF
TRBV11-2	TRBJ2-5	CASSRDRETQYF
TRBV5-1	TRBJ2-3	CASSRGPGFEHTDTQYF
TRBV4-1	TRBJ2-7	CASSQDKVPAGYEQYF
TRBV5-4	TRBJ1-5	CASSFNTQPQHF
TRBV30	TRBJ1-3	CAWNRGTGNTIYF
TRBV30	TRBJ1-2	CAWTGQGIGYTF
TRBV28	TRBJ2-1	CASGTGGGSEQFF
TRBV29-1	TRBJ1-1	CSVRDPKNTEAFF
TRBV5-1	TRBJ2-1	CASRLSRGLRINEQFF
TRBV7-9	TRBJ2-3	CASSSRGPDTQYF
TRBV5-1	TRBJ2-1	CASTGGAGSYNEQFF
TRBV4-3	TRBJ2-1	CASSQESSSGTWDEQFF
TRBV14	TRBJ2-6	CASTSRGRGFPGANVLTF
TRBV7-9	TRBJ1-5	CASSQGYSNQPQHF
TRBV20-1	TRBJ2-1	CSGHYNEQFF
TRBV14	TRBJ2-7	CASSQPGVFREQYF
TRBV4-1	TRBJ2-5	CASSLAGETQYF
TRBV9	TRBJ2-1	CASSGAARSYNEQFF
TRBV28	TRBJ2-4	CASTGASNIQYF
TRBV4-2	TRBJ2-3	CASSQDPGYADTQYF
TRBV29-1	TRBJ2-2	CSVEGGIDTGELFF
TRBV7-2	TRBJ2-7	CASSPTISSYEQYF
TRBV29-1	TRBJ2-7	CSVRRQLTYEQYF
TRBV5-1	TRBJ2-3	CASSPGDTQYF
TRBV7-9	TRBJ2-7	CASSGQARREQYF
TRBV23-1	TRBJ2-7	CASQVTKAVYEQYF
TRBV30	TRBJ2-5	CAWSDRWKAGPEVRRETQYF
TRBV9	TRBJ2-1	CASSVGLYSYNEQFF
TRBV5-1	TRBJ2-1	CASSLDGGHYNEQFF
TRBV5-1	TRBJ1-2	CASSLGEHGYTF
TRBV10-3	TRBJ2-4	CAISAQSGGNIQYF
TRBV29-1	TRBJ1-1	CSGGTGEAEAFF
TRBV29-1	TRBJ2-2	CSVGLLNTGELFF
TRBV7-9	TRBJ2-6	CASSSPTVSSGANVLTF
TRBV18	TRBJ2-2	CASSKGQANTGELFF
TRBV15	TRBJ2-7	CATSRDPGGVDEQYF